This T cell receptor beta chain emerged from a study of blood T cell repertoires in COVID-19. About the study: The analysed material was cDNA or gDNA that came from T cells, B-cell-depleted T cells, or PBMCs.

How the authors handled the data: Amplifying reference gene primers gave estimates of nucleated cell counts. Method: immunoSEQ multiplex PCR; TCRdb's copy keeps in-frame clones and lacks some. That table supplies the V and J calls and clone size; D and trimming were determined from the DNA. The sample carries tens of thousands of clones, 80% recorded once. Germline CDR1 is GTSNPN and CDR2 is SVGIG (reference sequence). Trimming took off 2 bases at V and 7 bases at J, with 12 bases between the two ends. CDR3 length: 13 amino acids. The rearrangement uses TRBV30 and TRBJ1-5, with D possibly TRBD1 on 6 matching bases. This clonotype was sampled from a human donor in a cohort sampled during active COVID-19. Source material: peripheral blood. Here the CDR3 reads CAWSPGGRQPQHF. CDR3 coding DNA: TGTGCCTGGAGTCCGGGGGGGCGGCAGCCCCAGCATTTT.